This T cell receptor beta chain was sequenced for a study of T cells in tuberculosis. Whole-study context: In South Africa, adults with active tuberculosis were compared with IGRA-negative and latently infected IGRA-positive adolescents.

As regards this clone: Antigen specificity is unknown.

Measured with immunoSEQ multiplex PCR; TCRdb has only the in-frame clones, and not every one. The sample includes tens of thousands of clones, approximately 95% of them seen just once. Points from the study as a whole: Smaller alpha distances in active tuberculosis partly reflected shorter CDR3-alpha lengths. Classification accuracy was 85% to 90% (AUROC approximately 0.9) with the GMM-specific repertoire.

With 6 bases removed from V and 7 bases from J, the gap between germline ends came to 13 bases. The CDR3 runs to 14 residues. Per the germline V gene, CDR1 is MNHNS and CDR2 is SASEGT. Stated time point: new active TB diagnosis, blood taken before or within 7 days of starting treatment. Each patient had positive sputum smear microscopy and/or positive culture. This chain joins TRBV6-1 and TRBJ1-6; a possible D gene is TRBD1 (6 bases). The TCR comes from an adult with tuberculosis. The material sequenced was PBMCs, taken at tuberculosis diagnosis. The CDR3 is CASRRTVKNSPLHF. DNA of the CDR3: TGTGCCAGCAGGCGGACAGTAAAGAATTCACCCCTCCACTTT.